This entry concerns a single T cell receptor (beta chain). In the same sample, other DNA sequences code for this CDR3. The data are from a study of blood T cell repertoires in COVID-19. At the level of the study: Spain, Italy and the United States supplied samples that represented acute and convalescent COVID-19.

V was pared by 4 bases and J by 5 bases, with 7 bases of the junction left unmatched. Germline lookup yields CDR1 MNHEY and CDR2 SMNVEV (reference sequence). The CDR3 loop spans 15 amino acids. Per the original methods: How many nucleated cells were present was estimated from reference gene primer amplification. Produced via immunoSEQ multiplex PCR; TCRdb's table is partial and in-frame only. V, J and clone size are taken as reported in that table, and D and trimming were inferred from the DNA itself. The table lists 180,000 or so clones, 80% of them singletons. This sequence originates from a man between 60 and 75 years old who had been exposed to COVID-19. The V gene is TRBV27, the J gene TRBJ1-1, with 10 nucleotides matching TRBD1. Sequenced material: PBMCs or T cells enriched from blood (not recorded which). CDR3 amino acids: CASSSRQGAVTEAFF. CDR3 nucleotide sequence: TGTGCCAGCAGTTCTCGACAGGGGGCAGTTACTGAAGCTTTCTTT.